The 7 T cell receptor beta chains listed next were all sequenced from one sample in a study of blood T cell repertoires in COVID-19. The assay was immunoSEQ multiplex PCR, and TCRdb's table has in-frame clones only and misses some. Here the sample spans tens of thousands of clones, more than 85% being singletons. Sequencing was carried out using peripheral blood. These receptors all stem from a man aged 60 to 75 with acute or convalescent COVID-19.

This clone showed up just a few times. This chain connects TRBV30 to TRBJ2-3; no firm D call. V lost 5 bases, J lost 0 bases, and 6 bases lay in between. The CDR3 consists of 12 residues. CDR1 is GTSNPN and CDR2 is SVGIG in the germline V gene (reference sequence). CDR3 sequence: CAWAYSTDTQYF. Written as DNA, the CDR3 is TGTGCCTGGGCCTATAGCACAGATACGCAGTATTTT.

The chain combines TRBV6-5 with TRBJ1-1, with TRBD1 matching 9 bases. Germline V CDR1 and CDR2: MNHEY, SVGAGI. V shed 4 bases, J shed 1 base, and the junction held 4 bases outside the gene matches. The CDR3 spans 15 residues. The CDR3 coding sequence is TGTGCCAGCAGTTGGGGGGGACAGGGGAACACTGAAGCTTTCTTT. It translates to CASSWGGQGNTEAFF.

The V and J genes are TRBV14 and TRBJ1-1, with D unresolved. Germline V gives CDR1 SGHDN, CDR2 FVKESK. The CDR3 is 14 residues long. Trimming shortened V by 0 bases and J by 4 bases, and 9 bases separated the two germline ends. CDR3 coding DNA: TGTGCCAGCAGCCAAGAGCGGGGAATCACTGAAGCTTTCTTT. This sequence encodes CASSQERGITEAFF.

The chain recombines TRBV28 with TRBJ1-1, with D unresolved. Trimming pared 6 bases from V and 0 bases from J, leaving 8 bases between. This CDR3 comprises 13 residues. Germline loops: CDR1 MDHEN, CDR2 SYDVKM. The CDR3 loop is CASRLPVNTEAFF. The CDR3 coding sequence is TGTGCCAGCAGACTACCAGTGAACACTGAAGCTTTCTTT.

The gene calls are TRBV7-9 and TRBJ1-2; D gene uncertain. V was pared by 0 bases and J by 14 bases, with 7 bases between. This CDR3 comprises 10 residues. Germline CDR1 SEHNR, CDR2 FQNEAQ (reference sequence). CDR3 bases: TGTGCCAGCAGCTTAGCCGGGGTGACCTTC. Its protein product is CASSLAGVTF.

The rearrangement joins TRBV5-1 to TRBJ1-5; D might be TRBD1 (5 bases). The V gene lost 4 bases and the J gene lost 2 bases, with 13 bases spanning the gap. Germline CDR1 SGHRS, CDR2 YFSETQ. The CDR3 covers 15 residues. CDR3 bases: TGCGCCAGCAGCGCGGGGGGTTCGGGCAATCAGCCCCAGCATTTT. It encodes CASSAGGSGNQPQHF.

There are a few counts of this clone. This rearrangement joins TRBV19 to TRBJ1-2; 8 bases map to TRBD1. Germline V gene lookup returns CDR1 LNHDA and CDR2 SQIVND (reference sequence). J lost 3 bases, V lost 5 bases, and 14 bases had no gene match. The CDR3 spans 17 residues. The CDR3 here is CASSAVGQESFHYGYTF. The CDR3 region has the DNA TGTGCCAGTAGTGCTGTGGGACAGGAGTCCTTCCACTATGGCTACACCTTC.